These T cell receptor beta chains were read from a single sample in a study of regulatory T cells in long-lasting Graves disease. TCRdb recomputed calls from the multiplex PCR reads with MiXCR, one row per CDR3 protein. The sample yields over 450,000 distinct CDR3 sequences, 20% to 25% seen once. The input for sequencing was peripheral blood mononuclear cells (PBMCs), taken when the disease was refractory, from a patient treated with antithyroid drugs. Every receptor here comes from a female donor with Graves disease. Each CDR3 is given with its conserved first and last residue. Each record gives: D gene, J gene, clone size, V gene, CDR3 DNA, CDR3 protein. The D gene is left open where the match is weak. Some rows mark clone size as missing; the rest say once, few, many or name a class of expanded clone.

NA | TRBJ1-1 | NA | TRBV19 | TGTGCCAGTATATGGTCGGAGGAGGGAACGGTAAACACTGAAGCTTTCTTT | CASIWSEEGTVNTEAFF
NA | TRBJ1-1 | few | TRBV9 | TGTGCCAGCAGCGAGGGACACAAATTAATGAACACTGAAGCTTTCTTT | CASSEGHKLMNTEAFF
TRBD2 | TRBJ2-5 | many | TRBV13 | TGTGCCAGCAGCTTAGTCCTAGCGGGGCAAGAGACCCAGTACTTC | CASSLVLAGQETQYF
NA | TRBJ2-2 | many | TRBV2 | TGTGCCAGCACTGGGGGAAGCGTCGGCGGGGAGCTGTTTTTT | CASTGGSVGGELFF
NA | TRBJ2-1 | few | TRBV6-1 | TGTGCCAGCAGTGAGCGCAGATCAGATTTTTGGTTCTTC | CASSERRSDFWFF
NA | TRBJ1-4 | many | TRBV6-2/TRBV6-3 | TGTGCCAGCAGACCCGGGACTAATGAAAAACTGTTTTTT | CASRPGTNEKLFF
TRBD1 | TRBJ1-1 | many | TRBV7-2 | TGTGCCAGCAGCTTAGTGGGACAGGGCGGAACTGAAGCTTTCTTT | CASSLVGQGGTEAFF
NA | TRBJ2-3 | few | TRBV11-1 | TGTGCCAGCAGCCCACTGGGCGGTTACACAGATACGCAGTATTTT | CASSPLGGYTDTQYF
NA | TRBJ2-5 | many | TRBV14 | TGTGCCAGCAGCCCACCCGGTGGGACCCAGTACTTC | CASSPPGGTQYF
NA | TRBJ1-2 | NA | TRBV28 | TGTGCCAGCAGTTTAAGTCAGGGGACCTATGGCTACACCTTC | CASSLSQGTYGYTF
NA | TRBJ1-6 | many | TRBV7-2 | TGTGCCAGCAGCTCAGAAGTTCGTTCACCCCTCCACTTT | CASSSEVRSPLHF
NA | TRBJ2-3 | NA | TRBV7-8 | TGTGCCAGCAGGCCCCGTTTAGTTGGGAACACAGATACGCAGTATTTT | CASRPRLVGNTDTQYF
NA | TRBJ2-2 | NA | TRBV6-1 | TGTGCCAGCAGTCGGCTAGTGGTCACCGGGGAGCTGTTTTTT | CASSRLVVTGELFF
NA | TRBJ1-4 | few | TRBV5-1 | TGCGCCAGCAGCTCCCCCGAAGATGGTAATGAAAAACTGTTTTTT | CASSSPEDGNEKLFF
TRBD1 | TRBJ2-5 | NA | TRBV13 | TGTGCCAGCAGCTTAGGACAGGGGGGAGAGGCCCAGTACTTC | CASSLGQGGEAQYF
NA | TRBJ2-5 | many | TRBV12-3/TRBV12-4 | TGTGCCAGCAGTCCCCCCGGGGTAAGGAGCGGAGAGACCCAGTACTTC | CASSPPGVRSGETQYF
TRBD1 | TRBJ2-6 | NA | TRBV10-3 | TGTGCCGGTAGGGGGACAGGAAAAAATGGGGCCAACGTCCTGACTTTC | CAGRGTGKNGANVLTF
NA | TRBJ2-5 | few | TRBV6-5 | TGTGCCAGCAGTTACGGAGGACAGCAAGAGACCCAGTACTTC | CASSYGGQQETQYF
NA | TRBJ1-1 | few | TRBV12-3/TRBV12-4 | TGTGCCAGCAATCGGGGGGGAGCTGAAGCTTTCTTT | CASNRGGAEAFF
NA | TRBJ2-5 | few | TRBV20-1 | TGCAGTGCTAGAGATGTTGAAGAGGGCGGAGAGACCCAGTACTTC | CSARDVEEGGETQYF
NA | TRBJ2-7 | few | TRBV19 | TGTGCCAGTAGTATAATCCGGTTGAGTGGTCAAATCTACGAGCAGTACTTC | CASSIIRLSGQIYEQYF
TRBD1 | TRBJ2-7 | once | TRBV3-1 | TGTGCCAGCAGCCCTTACCGGACAGGGGAGAGCGGGCAGTACTTC | CASSPYRTGESGQYF
NA | TRBJ2-7 | NA | TRBV12-3/TRBV12-4 | TGTGCCAGCTGCCTGGCCGGGCAGGGTCCCTACGAGCAGTACTTC | CASCLAGQGPYEQYF
NA | TRBJ2-7 | NA | TRBV5-5 | TGTGCCAGCAGCTTGGAGCCGGGGGCAAGCTCCTACGAGCAGTACTTC | CASSLEPGASSYEQYF
NA | TRBJ1-1 | many | TRBV2 | TGTGCCATCAGAGCGGGGACGGGGAACACTGAAGCTTTCTTT | CAIRAGTGNTEAFF
TRBD2 | TRBJ2-7 | NA | TRBV4-1 | TGCGCCAGCAGCCACCCCTCTGAGCGGGGACTCTACGAGCAGTACTTC | CASSHPSERGLYEQYF
TRBD1 | TRBJ2-5 | few | TRBV30 | TGTGCCTGGAGTGTACTAATGGGACAGGGGGAGACCCAGTACTTC | CAWSVLMGQGETQYF
NA | TRBJ1-4 | many | TRBV12-3/TRBV12-4 | TGTGCCAGCAGCCTCGGACGTTGGAATGAAAAACTGTTTTTT | CASSLGRWNEKLFF
TRBD1 | TRBJ2-7 | few | TRBV12-3/TRBV12-4 | TGTGCCAGCAGTTTTCCCAGGGGGAGAAGCGAGCAGTACTTC | CASSFPRGRSEQYF
NA | TRBJ2-7 | many | TRBV28 | TGTGCGTCCACCCTAGGCGGCCAGTCCTACGAGCAGTACTTC | CASTLGGQSYEQYF
NA | TRBJ1-1 | NA | TRBV28 | TGTGCCAGCAGTTCTTGGCGGACGAACACTGAAGCTTTCTTT | CASSSWRTNTEAFF
NA | TRBJ1-1 | few | TRBV2 | TGTGCCAGCAGGGAAGTCGTGAACACTGAAGCTTTCTTT | CASREVVNTEAFF
NA | TRBJ1-2 | NA | TRBV29-1 | TGCAGCGAACGGCAGGCGTTAGACTATGGCTACACCTTC | CSERQALDYGYTF
NA | TRBJ2-7 | NA | TRBV30 | TGTGCCTGGAGCAAGACTTCAGGGACCTACGAGCGGTACTTC | CAWSKTSGTYERYF
TRBD2 | TRBJ2-7 | few | TRBV19 | TGTGCCAGCCGACTAGCGGGAGGCGGCGAGCAGTACTTC | CASRLAGGGEQYF
NA | TRBJ2-5 | few | TRBV7-9 | TGTGCCAGCACCTTTTCGGAGACCCAGTACTTC | CASTFSETQYF
TRBD2 | TRBJ2-7 | NA | TRBV20-1 | TGCAGTGCTAGCCCTCGACCGGGACTAGCTGTTTACGAGCAGTACTTC | CSASPRPGLAVYEQYF
NA | TRBJ1-5 | many | TRBV6-5 | TGTGCCAGCAGTTACGGTTCGAATCAGCCCCAGCATTTT | CASSYGSNQPQHF
NA | TRBJ2-7 | many | TRBV2 | TGTGCCAGCCAGGGGCACGACGAGCAGTACTTC | CASQGHDEQYF
NA | TRBJ1-2 | many | TRBV28 | TGTGCCAGCAGTTCCAGGGGACGGTTAAGTGGCTACACCTTC | CASSSRGRLSGYTF
NA | TRBJ1-4 | few | TRBV30 | TGTGCCTGGAGTCCCCCCACCGGGCGGGCGCCTAATGAAAAACTGTTTTTT | CAWSPPTGRAPNEKLFF
NA | TRBJ1-1 | NA | TRBV7-3 | TGTGCCAGCAGCGCCGCAGGGGCCACTGAAGCTTTCTTT | CASSAAGATEAFF
TRBD2 | TRBJ2-1 | NA | TRBV13 | TGTGCCAGCAGCTTGTACGGCTCGGCTAGCGGGACGTTCTACAATGAGCAGTTCTTC | CASSLYGSASGTFYNEQFF
NA | TRBJ1-5 | many | TRBV2 | TGTGCCAGCAGTTCAACATACGGGGGCCAGCCCCAGCATTTT | CASSSTYGGQPQHF
NA | TRBJ2-7 | NA | TRBV7-9 | TGTGCCAGCAGACGAGACACCATACCCTACGAGCAGTACTTC | CASRRDTIPYEQYF
TRBD1 | TRBJ1-1 | many | TRBV27 | TGTGCCAGCAGTCGAGGACAGGGTGAGAACACTGAAGCTTTCTTT | CASSRGQGENTEAFF
TRBD2 | TRBJ2-7 | few | TRBV7-2 | TGTGCCAGCAGCTTAGGGAGGACTAGCGGTTACGAGCAGTACTTC | CASSLGRTSGYEQYF
NA | TRBJ2-7 | NA | TRBV28 | TGTGCCAGCAGTTTATCCCTGGATTCCCCGAACTCCTACGAGCAGTACTTC | CASSLSLDSPNSYEQYF
NA | TRBJ2-2 | many | TRBV28 | TGTGCCATCGGGACCTCGAACACCGGGGAGCTGTTTTTT | CAIGTSNTGELFF
TRBD2 | TRBJ2-3 | few | TRBV28 | TGTGCCAGCAGCATAGCGGGGGGGCGAGATACGCAGTATTTT | CASSIAGGRDTQYF
NA | TRBJ2-5 | many | TRBV20-1 | TGCAGTGCTCAGATGACAGGAGAAGAGACCCAGTACTTC | CSAQMTGEETQYF
TRBD1 | TRBJ1-5 | many | TRBV28 | TGTGCCAGCAGTCGACAGGGGATTCCCCAGCATTTT | CASSRQGIPQHF
NA | TRBJ2-7 | many | TRBV6-2/TRBV6-3 | TGTGCCAGCAGCCACATTGGCGAGCAGTACTTC | CASSHIGEQYF
NA | TRBJ1-2 | many | TRBV20-1 | TGCAGTGCTAGAGCGACGGCTACTAACTATGGCTACACCTTC | CSARATATNYGYTF
NA | TRBJ1-6 | many | TRBV28 | TGTGCCAGCAGTTCACCAGGGTACCCACCCCTCCACTTT | CASSSPGYPPLHF
TRBD1 | TRBJ1-1 | many | TRBV6-1 | TGTGCCAGCAGCCCTACTCGCGGACAGGGGGAAATGGTCACTGAAGCTTTCTTT | CASSPTRGQGEMVTEAFF
NA | TRBJ1-4 | many | TRBV29-1 | TGCAGCGTTCTCTTGGACAGTTCAAATGAAAAACTGTTTTTT | CSVLLDSSNEKLFF
NA | TRBJ2-2 | few | TRBV28 | TGTGCCAGCAGTTTATGGACGGAAACCGGGGAGCTGTTTTTT | CASSLWTETGELFF
NA | TRBJ2-1 | NA | TRBV3-1 | TGTGCCAGCAGCCAAGCCAGCAGCCCCCCGGTCTTC | CASSQASSPPVF
NA | TRBJ1-3 | few | TRBV7-2 | TGTGCCAGCAGCTCTCTGGGGGTTGGAAACACCATATATTTT | CASSSLGVGNTIYF